This T cell receptor (beta chain) was sequenced for a study of blood T cell repertoires in COVID-19. Study details: The United States, Italy and Spain supplied acute and convalescent COVID-19 samples. PBMCs, B-cell-depleted T cells, or T cells were the source of the cDNA or gDNA that made up the material.

Original handling: Estimation of nucleated cell counts relied on the amplification of reference gene primers. The data were produced by immunoSEQ multiplex PCR, yet TCRdb's version contains in-frame clones alone and is incomplete. V, J and clone size are those of that table, while D and trimming were read from the DNA. The sample includes about 210,000 clones, 84% of them seen just once. This CDR3 is 14 amino acids long. V lost 4 bases and J 2 bases, leaving 9 bases between the germline ends. V is TRBV23-1 and J is TRBJ1-5; D is possibly TRBD1 (6 bases). TRBV23-1 is noted as an ORF with a role that remains uncertain. The sequenced sample consisted of peripheral blood. The clonotype comes from a woman aged 45-65 years with active or convalescent COVID-19. In nucleotides, the CDR3 is TGCGCCAGCAGTCCCTGGACAGGCAATCAGCCCCAGCATTTT. This translates into CASSPWTGNQPQHF.